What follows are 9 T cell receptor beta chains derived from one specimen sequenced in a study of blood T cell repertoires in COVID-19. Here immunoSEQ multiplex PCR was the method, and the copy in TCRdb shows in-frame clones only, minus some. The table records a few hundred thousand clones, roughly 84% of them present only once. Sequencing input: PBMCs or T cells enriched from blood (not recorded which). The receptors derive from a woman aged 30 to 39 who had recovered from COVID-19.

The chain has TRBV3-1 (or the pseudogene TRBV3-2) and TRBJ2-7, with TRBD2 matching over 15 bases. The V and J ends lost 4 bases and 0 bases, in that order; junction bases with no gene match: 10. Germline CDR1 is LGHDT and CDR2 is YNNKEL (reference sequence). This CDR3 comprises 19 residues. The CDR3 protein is CASSPLQGLAGGSSYEQYF. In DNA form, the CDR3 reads TGTGCCAGCAGCCCCCTCCAGGGACTAGCGGGGGGCTCCTCCTACGAGCAGTACTTC.

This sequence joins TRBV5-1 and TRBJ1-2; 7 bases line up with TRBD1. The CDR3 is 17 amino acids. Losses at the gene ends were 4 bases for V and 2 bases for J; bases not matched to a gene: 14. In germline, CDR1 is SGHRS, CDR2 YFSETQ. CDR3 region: CASSPYLGQASNYGYTF. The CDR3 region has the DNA TGCGCCAGCAGCCCCTACCTTGGACAGGCCTCCAACTATGGCTACACCTTC.

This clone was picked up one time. DNA for the CDR3: TGTGCCAGCAGCCCCCGGACAAAGAACTATGGCTACACCTTC. Residues: CASSPRTKNYGYTF. This chain links TRBV9 with TRBJ1-2, with a tentative D call TRBD1 (5 bases). Trimming pared 4 bases from V and 2 bases from J, leaving 12 bases between. CDR3 length: 14 residues. Germline CDR1 reads SGDLS; CDR2 reads YYNGEE.

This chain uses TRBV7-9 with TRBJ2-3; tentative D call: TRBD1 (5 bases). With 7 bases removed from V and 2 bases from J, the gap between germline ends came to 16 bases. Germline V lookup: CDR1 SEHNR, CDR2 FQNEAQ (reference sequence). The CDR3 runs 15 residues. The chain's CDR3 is CASTSRDYVTDTQYF. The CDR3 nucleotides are TGTGCCAGCACGTCCAGGGATTATGTCACAGATACGCAGTATTTT. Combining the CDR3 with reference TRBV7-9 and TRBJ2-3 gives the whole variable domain DTGVSQNPRHKITKRGQNVTFRCDPISEHNRLYWYRQTLGQGPEFLTYFQNEAQLEKSRLLSDRFSAERPKGSFSTLEIQRTEQGDSAMYLCASTSRDYVTDTQYFGPGTRLTVL.

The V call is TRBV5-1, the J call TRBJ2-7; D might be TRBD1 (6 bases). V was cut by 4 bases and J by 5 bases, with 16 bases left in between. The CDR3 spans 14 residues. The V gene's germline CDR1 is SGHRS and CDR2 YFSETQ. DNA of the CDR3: TGCGCCAGCAGCCCACAGGGTTATCAGGACGAGCAGTACTTC. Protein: CASSPQGYQDEQYF.

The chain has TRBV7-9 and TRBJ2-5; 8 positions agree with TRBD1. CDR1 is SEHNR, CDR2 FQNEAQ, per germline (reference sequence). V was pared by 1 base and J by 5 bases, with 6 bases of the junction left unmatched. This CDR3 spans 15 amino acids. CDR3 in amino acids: CASSLDGTGGETQYF. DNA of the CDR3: TGTGCCAGCAGCTTAGACGGGACAGGTGGGGAGACCCAGTACTTC.

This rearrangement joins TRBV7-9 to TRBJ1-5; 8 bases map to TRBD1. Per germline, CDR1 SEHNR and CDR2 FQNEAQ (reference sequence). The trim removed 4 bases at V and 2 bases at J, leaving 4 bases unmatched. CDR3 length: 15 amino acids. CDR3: CASSSSTGGNQPQHF. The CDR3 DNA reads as TGTGCCAGCAGCTCTTCGACAGGGGGCAATCAGCCCCAGCATTTT.

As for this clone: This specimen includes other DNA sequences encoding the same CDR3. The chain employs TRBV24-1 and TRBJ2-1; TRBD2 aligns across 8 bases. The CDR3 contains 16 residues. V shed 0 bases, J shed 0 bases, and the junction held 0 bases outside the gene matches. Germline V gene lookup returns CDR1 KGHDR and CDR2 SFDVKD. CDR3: CATSDLSGSSYNEQFF. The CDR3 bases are TGTGCCACCAGTGATTTGAGCGGGAGCTCCTACAATGAGCAGTTCTTC.

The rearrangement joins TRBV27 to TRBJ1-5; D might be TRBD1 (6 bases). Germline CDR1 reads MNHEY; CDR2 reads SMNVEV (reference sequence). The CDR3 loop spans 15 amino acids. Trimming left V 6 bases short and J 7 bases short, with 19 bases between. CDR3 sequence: CASRTTTGSKQPQHF. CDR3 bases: TGTGCCAGCAGAACTACTACAGGGTCTAAGCAGCCCCAGCATTTT.